The entry below describes one T cell receptor (beta chain). Its antigen is unknown. The data are from a study of a mutant IDH1 vaccine in newly diagnosed glioma. The wider study: Patients received eight vaccinations in weeks 1, 3, 5, 7, 11, 15, 19, 23. Commencement of vaccination occurred 4-6 weeks following radiotherapy alone, or concurrently with temozolomide cycles.

Assay: immunoSEQ multiplex PCR; the TCRdb copy retains only in-frame clones and omits some. The table has approximately 64,000 clones, approximately 88% seen once. CDR1 PRHDT and CDR2 FYEKMQ come from the germline V gene (reference sequence). The CDR3 is 15 residues long. The V gene end was trimmed by 5 bases and the J gene end by 5 bases; junction bases not matched to a gene: 7. As to time point: week 11, during vaccination. The content of each vaccine dose was 300 ug of mutant IDH1 20-mer peptide, and topical imiquimod accompanied it. Donors had new IDH1-mutant astrocytomas of WHO grade 3 or 4 (ATRX-lost). Findings and limits, study-wide: It seemed that pseudoprogression was not linked to changes in the top peripheral T cell clonotypes.

The receptor comes from a woman between 50 and 59 years old with glioma. V gene TRBV13 combines with J gene TRBJ2-7, with 12 positions matching TRBD1. Sequencing was performed on PBMCs, taken from a glioma patient whose treatment included an IDH1 peptide vaccine. The CDR3 DNA is TGTGCCAGCAGCGCACGGGACAGGGGGCTCGACGAGCAGTACTTC. Translating it yields CASSARDRGLDEQYF.